This TCR beta chain was recorded in a study of blood T cell repertoires in COVID-19 (dated by TCRdb to 2018 to 2020). Study-level background: Samples covering the acute and convalescent phases of COVID-19 were provided by collaborators in the United States, Italy and Spain. The material from the prospective study consisted of cDNA or gDNA derived from T cells, B-cell-depleted T cells, or PBMCs. Deeply sampled blood TCRbeta repertoires from subjects exposed to, actively infected with, or recovered from COVID-19 were included in the dataset. A freely available public database, intended as a resource for researchers studying the immune response to SARS-CoV-2, is where the repertoires were released. Samples were obtained from the ongoing ImmuneRACE study (first 160 participants) and from over 1,000 subjects provided by 6 global collaborators. Sample metadata almost always included a de-identified subject ID, COVID-19 status, age in years and sex. Where HLA class I and class II types were available, the types were taken from metadata supplied by the sample provider, not from assay-based typing.

Study-wide findings and limitations: Clinical and demographic metadata were provided uncurated, with the amount varying by source and participant.

The immunoSEQ Assay, a bias-controlled multiplex PCR, was used to amplify TCRbeta CDR3 regions from genomic DNA. The published analysis was carried out like this. Nucleated cell counts per sample were estimated from amplification of reference gene primers within the assay. To quantify the absolute abundance of each unique TCRbeta CDR3 rearrangement, sequence reads were collapsed and filtered. For each sample, productive Simpson clonality was calculated as the square root of Simpson's diversity index across productive rearrangements. As stored in TCRdb, this immuneACCESS dataset retains in-frame rearrangements with V and J assigned. A fraction of the clones does not appear; measured against another copy, unresolved V genes explain less than half of the discrepancy, and the remainder lacks a known reason. The V and J calls and clone size come from that table; D and trimming were worked out from the DNA. The sample yields about 100,000 clones; 86% were counted once. Over 1.5% of the sample is in the top ten clones.

Collaborating institutions collected whole blood in K2EDTA tubes following their own protocols. Collaborator samples were shipped for TCRbeta analysis as frozen whole blood, isolated PBMCs, or DNA extracted from either sample type. As concerns this clone: What this receptor recognizes is not known. No per-base quality is available; no much larger clone lies one base away.

Sequences were obtained from peripheral blood. This clonotype originated in an elderly man with acute or convalescent COVID-19.

In nucleotides, the sequence is TGTGCCAGCAGTCTACCCCGCGGGGTAGAGACCCAGTACTTC. Its translation reads: CASSLPRGVETQYF. Rearrangement joined TRBV6-2 or TRBV6-3 to TRBJ2-5; perhaps TRBD2 is the D gene, with 6 bases matching. The germline ends are 14 bases apart after V is trimmed by 5 bases and J by 4 bases. CDR1 and CDR2 were assigned from the germline V gene as MNHEY and SVGEGT. CDR3 length: 14 amino acids, cysteine to phenylalanine. Only CDR3 DNA remains: 42 bases, in frame from the first base.